These 5 T cell receptor beta chains were sequenced from one sample in a study of T cells in Graves' hyperthyroidism and ophthalmopathy. Regions amplified from RNA transcripts were the TCR beta CDR3 regions. During a first-round RT-PCR of the TCR CDR3, the HTBI primer set was used. TCRdb reprocessed the multiplex PCR reads with MiXCR, giving one entry per CDR3 protein. The sample holds about 690,000 distinct CDR3 sequences, roughly 17% seen once. What was sequenced was blood. The receptors derive from a man in his fifties with Graves' hyperthyroidism.

This clonotype has at least ten counts. The chain has TRBV15 and TRBJ2-7, with a possible D match to TRBD2 (5 bases). The CDR3 has 15 residues. V was cut by 4 bases and J by 6 bases, with 19 bases left in between. The V gene's germline CDR1 is LNHNV and CDR2 YYDKDF (reference sequence). CDR3 bases: TGTGCCACCAGCACGCTACGGGCCGATGGAGGCGAGCAGTACTTC. Its protein product is CATSTLRADGGEQYF.

In regard to this clonotype: Just one base apart from a much larger clone, this may be a read error. The chain recombines TRBV7-9 with TRBJ2-3; 11 nucleotides line up with TRBD2. This CDR3 comprises 17 residues. The germline gives CDR1 SEHNR, CDR2 FQNEAQ (reference sequence). J gave up 8 bases and V 3 bases, and 13 bases lay outside the gene matches. CDR3 region: CASSLLAGGPDGGTQYF. CDR3 sequence (DNA): TGTGCCAGCAGCTTGTTAGCGGGAGGGCCCGATGGAGGTACGCAGTATTTT.

About this clonotype: This may stem from a read error, because a much larger clone lies one nucleotide away. The V gene is TRBV19, the J gene TRBJ2-1; maybe TRBD2 (6 bases). TRBJ2-7 matches the DNA end more closely, so the J call is doubtful. Germline V gives CDR1 LNHDA, CDR2 SQIVND (reference sequence). The CDR3 totals 14 residues. For the CDR3, the DNA is TGTGCCAGTAGTCGGGACTCGGCCTACAATGAGCAGTACTTC. It specifies CASSRDSAYNEQYF.

V and J are TRBV28 and TRBJ2-5, with 12 bases lining up with TRBD2. CDR1 and CDR2 from the germline V gene are MDHEN and SYDVKM. The CDR3 totals 15 residues. V gave up 5 bases and J gave up 4 bases; unmatched junction bases: 5. CDR3 sequence reads: CASSARTSGIETQYF. The CDR3 bases are TGTGCCAGCAGTGCACGGACTAGCGGGATAGAGACCCAGTACTTC.

In this sample, this clonotype turned up many times. The CDR3 DNA reads as TGTGCCAGCAGCTCACCCGGGACGGTGAACTACGAGCAGTACTTC. Protein: CASSSPGTVNYEQYF. The genes are TRBV28 and TRBJ2-7; D may be TRBD1 or TRBD2 (5 bases each). The CDR3 contains 15 residues. Germline lookup yields CDR1 MDHEN and CDR2 SYDVKM. Trimming cost V 6 bases and J 3 bases, with 18 bases left between them.